The sequence of this T cell receptor beta chain was determined in a study of blood T cells in healthy people across ages. Notes on the study in general: Correlation between TCR beta diversity and naive T cell percentage was strong. When set beside aged donors, long-lived donors presented more naive CD4+ cells and higher diversity.

Researchers report isolating at least 7 million PBMCs per sample. Combining a sample-barcoded 5' primer with a J-beta primer mix, a second PCR ran for roughly 6 to 12 cycles. Every cDNA was tagged by a template-switch adaptor with 12 random nucleotides. TCRdb re-called the 5' RACE reads through MiXCR, storing one row per CDR3 protein. The sample shows 600,000 to 800,000 distinct CDR3 sequences, about 50% of them seen only once. A note on this clonotype: Its specificity is not known.

Looked up from germline, CDR1 is SNHLY and CDR2 is FYNNEI. The CDR3 length is 14 residues. The trim removed 5 bases at V and 4 bases at J, leaving 5 bases unmatched. Material: blood. The rearrangement joins TRBV2 to TRBJ2-1, with 7 positions matching TRBD1. The TCR was taken from a woman at least 80 years old in good health. This CDR3 is CASSWDSRYNEQFF. The CDR3 bases are TGTGCCAGCAGTTGGGACAGTCGTTACAATGAGCAGTTCTTC.